This T cell receptor beta chain was sequenced for a study of graft-versus-host responses after intestinal transplantation (dated by TCRdb to the early 2020s). Study-wide context: The transplants that recipients got were multivisceral, liver-intestinal, or isolated intestinal. Anti-thymocyte globulin induction was given to all recipients, followed by maintenance tacrolimus and steroids for two to four years. Of the 20 to 30 intestinal transplant recipients enrolled in the cohort, one of whom was a retransplant, a few patients without pretransplant specimens were excluded. Alloreactive clones were identified by sequencing pre-transplant mixed lymphocyte reaction products and comparing them with unstimulated pre-transplant donor and recipient T cells. After intestinal transplantation, graft-versus-host and host-versus-graft alloreactive T cell clones were followed in the graft, circulation and bone marrow using bulk TCR-beta CDR3 sequencing. Instead of going to the commercial service, samples from a few later patients were sequenced in-house on an Illumina MiSeq and processed with MiXCR. Donor T cell macrochimerism was defined as a peak of at least 4% donor T cells among recipient peripheral blood mononuclear cells.

In the first month after transplant, blood samples were collected up to 4 times, and after that at least monthly when available. Libraries came from the immunoSEQ multiplex PCR assay. Adaptive Biotechnologies carried out high-throughput TCR-beta CDR3 sequencing of genomic DNA for most patients. In the paper's pipeline: TCR sequencing data for approximately 19 patients were retrieved from Adaptive's ImmunoSEQ software; a few other patients were processed with MiXCR and VDJtools. CDR3 nucleotide sequences shared between donor and recipient were removed because the origin of such sequences could not be assigned. Alloreactive clones required at least 2-fold expansion over unstimulated cells and minimum CFSE-low frequency of 0.002% (template counts) or 0.001% (read counts). Clones were considered mappable if detected in sequenced pre-transplant spleen, lymph node, or MLR CFSE-low populations of the donor or recipient. Cumulative frequency of alloreactive clones was calculated as a percentage of all sequences weighted by copy number. Entries here come from immuneACCESS through TCRdb and include only in-frame sequences with V and J called. Some clones fail to appear in such tables; in the studies checked, an unresolved V gene covers under half of the shortfall, and the cause of the remainder is unknown. V, J and clone size reflect that table, while D and trimming were determined from the DNA. The sample profile shows about 97,000 clones; around 90% of them were found once. The top ten constitute roughly 16% of the sample.

Concerning this clone itself: This receptor's antigen is unknown. The record has no base qualities; no much larger clone is one base away.

Paper-wide results and their limitations: GvH clones were detected in recipient bone marrow, and some of these GvH clones were observed earlier in ileal mucosa or blood, consistent with an intestinal mucosal origin. Conclusions were limited by the relatively low number and heterogeneity of intestinal transplant patients. Early after transplant, peak levels of circulating GvH clones were associated with declines in HvG clones. High GvH to HvG T cell clonal ratios were observed in the allografts of patients with donor T cell macrochimerism.

Based on the germline V gene, the CDR1 and CDR2 sequences are ENHRY and SYGVKD. From the cysteine up to the phenylalanine, the CDR3 has a length of 14 residues. Only the CDR3 DNA is retained, 42 bases long and in frame from the first base. The junction shows trimming of 6 bases on V and 6 bases on J, and the gene matches do not reach 6 bases of it. The sequence joins TRBV10-3 to TRBJ1-4; 8 junctional bases match TRBD1. This material consisted of PBMCs, taken around 68 weeks after intestinal transplant. This clonotype was sampled from a human patient who received an intestinal transplant, so some T cells may come from the graft donor. The CDR3: CAIRDGQGDEKLFF. The DNA is TGTGCCATCAGGGACGGACAGGGTGATGAAAAACTGTTTTTT.